This T cell receptor (beta chain) originates from a study of T cell changes during pregnancy in multiple sclerosis. The table came from immunoSEQ multiplex PCR; TCRdb's copy has only in-frame clones and leaves some out. The table lists some 87,000 clones, 90% to 95% of them singletons. V lost 7 bases, J lost 5 bases, and 7 bases stayed unmatched. Germline assignment: CDR1 LNHDA and CDR2 SQIVND (reference sequence). This CDR3 contains 14 residues. Sequenced here: CD4+ T cells from peripheral blood mononuclear cells, sampled before pregnancy. V is TRBV19 and J is TRBJ2-1, with 8 bases identical to TRBD2. This clonotype was sampled from a female donor with multiple sclerosis, enrolled in a pregnancy study. CDR3 bases: TGTGCCAGTACGAGGACTAGCTTGCACAATGAGCAGTTCTTC. Amino acids: CASTRTSLHNEQFF.